These 20 T cell receptor beta chains came from one sample sequenced in a study of blood T cell repertoires in COVID-19. The repertoire was sequenced with immunoSEQ multiplex PCR; TCRdb's copy has only in-frame clones and lacks some. Of a few hundred thousand clones detected, approximately 87% appear once; the ten largest clones hold approximately 2.8%. Sequenced input: PBMCs or T cells enriched from blood (not recorded which). These receptors were taken from a woman between 45 and 60 years old in a cohort exposed to, infected with or recovered from COVID-19 (not recorded which).

The rearrangement uses TRBV12-3 or TRBV12-4 and TRBJ2-7; D gene uncertain. The V gene lost 2 bases and the J gene lost 3 bases, with 2 bases spanning the gap. The CDR3 runs 11 residues. This CDR3 is CASSLLYEQYF. The CDR3 DNA reads as TGTGCCAGCAGTTTACTCTACGAGCAGTACTTC.

The chain is built from TRBV2 and TRBJ1-6; no reliable D call. This CDR3 spans 15 amino acids. Deletions cut 6 bases from V and 0 bases from J, with 9 bases between. Germline assignment: CDR1 SNHLY and CDR2 FYNNEI. CDR3 sequence reads: CASRYESSYNSPLHF. The CDR3 nucleotides are TGTGCCAGCAGGTACGAGAGCTCCTATAATTCACCCCTCCACTTT. The variable domain in full, with the rest retrieved from reference TRBV2 and TRBJ1-6, is EPEVTQTPSHQVTQMGQEVILRCVPISNHLYFYWYRQILGQKVEFLVSFYNNEISEKSEIFDDQFSVERPDGSNFTLKIRSTKLEDSAMYFCASRYESSYNSPLHFGNGTRLTVT.

The V call is TRBV19, the J call TRBJ1-1; unclear D gene. CDR1 is LNHDA and CDR2 is SQIVND in the germline V gene (reference sequence). The CDR3 spans 15 residues. The V and J ends lost 11 bases and 4 bases respectively, with 23 bases between them. Written as DNA, the CDR3 is TGTGCCTCTTCTCAGACATACAACGGCGCCACTGAAGCTTTCTTT. Amino acid sequence: CASSQTYNGATEAFF.

The chain combines TRBV6-5 with TRBJ1-1, with TRBD1 matching 12 bases. V was clipped by 6 bases and J by 4 bases; unmatched bases: 3. Germline CDR1 and CDR2: MNHEY and SVGAGI. The CDR3 is 14 amino acids. The chain's CDR3 is CASRGQGAGTEAFF. CDR3 nucleotide sequence: TGTGCCAGCAGGGGACAGGGGGCAGGCACTGAAGCTTTCTTT.

This chain links TRBV7-2 with TRBJ2-1, with 7 nucleotides matching TRBD2. The CDR3 runs 14 residues. Looked up from germline, CDR1 is SGHTA and CDR2 is FQGNSA. The J segment lost 6 bases and the V segment lost 10 bases, leaving 12 bases of the junction unmatched. The CDR3 loop is CATRPGLSTNEQFF. The CDR3 DNA reads TGTGCCACTCGACCGGGACTAAGCACCAATGAGCAGTTCTTC.

This clone has a single count. This rearrangement joins TRBV27 to TRBJ1-3; D is uncertain. This CDR3 contains 16 residues. The germline V and J ends were trimmed by 6 bases and 0 bases, with 15 bases remaining between them. CDR1 and CDR2 from the germline V gene are MNHEY and SMNVEV (reference sequence). The CDR3 DNA sequence: TGTGCCAGCAGCCCATCCGCGGATCGCTCTGGAAACACCATATATTTT. It translates to CASSPSADRSGNTIYF.

The V gene is TRBV11-2, the J gene TRBJ2-5; the D gene is possibly TRBD1 (6 bases). Germline assignment: CDR1 SGHAT and CDR2 FQNNGV. V shed 1 base and J shed 1 base, with 10 bases lying between them. The CDR3 is 15 amino acids. The DNA for the CDR3 is TGTGCCAGCAGCTTAGGTAGGGGGAGCCAAGAGACCCAGTACTTC. Translating it yields CASSLGRGSQETQYF.

The chain has TRBV7-2 and TRBJ2-3; possible D gene TRBD2, 5 bases. Germline lookup yields CDR1 SGHTA and CDR2 FQGNSA. The V end was cut by 5 bases, the J end by 7 bases, with 22 bases between. This CDR3 has 16 amino acids. The CDR3 here is CASSPQRPKVFYTQYF. The CDR3 nucleotides are TGTGCCAGCAGCCCACAGCGGCCCAAGGTTTTTTATACGCAGTATTTT. Based on the CDR3 plus reference TRBV7-2 and TRBJ2-3, the full variable domain is GAGVSQSPSNKVTEKGKDVELRCDPISGHTALYWYRQSLGQGLEFLIYFQGNSAPDKSGLPSDRFSAERTGGSVSTLTIQRTQQEDSAVYLCASSPQRPKVFYTQYFGPGTRLTVL.

A word on this clone: Other DNA sequences of this sample code for an identical CDR3. The chain uses TRBV19 and TRBJ1-6; TRBD1 is a possible D gene (6 bases). The CDR3 spans 14 residues. Looked up from germline, CDR1 is LNHDA and CDR2 is SQIVND (reference sequence). The ends were cut back, 5 bases at V and 4 bases at J, with 9 bases in the middle. CDR3 coding DNA: TGTGCCAGTAGTTCGGGACAATATAATTCACCCCTCCACTTT. Translation gives CASSSGQYNSPLHF.

The rearrangement joins TRBV10-1 to TRBJ2-2; 9 nucleotides agree with TRBD1. Unmatched junction bases numbered 6, after V lost 3 bases and J lost 1 base. The CDR3 totals 17 residues. The germline CDR1 and CDR2 sequences are WNHNN and SYGVQD (reference sequence). This CDR3 is CASSDGLTGGNTGELFF. The CDR3 bases are TGCGCCAGCAGTGATGGTTTGACAGGGGGGAACACCGGGGAGCTGTTTTTT.

The chain uses TRBV29-1 and TRBJ2-6; no clear D. The CDR3 has 15 residues. CDR1 SQVTM and CDR2 ANQGSEA come from the germline V gene. The ends were cut back, 3 bases at V and 0 bases at J, with 9 bases in the middle. This CDR3 is CSVDFHSSGANVLTF. CDR3 coding DNA: TGCAGCGTTGATTTTCACAGCTCTGGGGCCAACGTCCTGACTTTC. The entire variable domain, with the rest obtained from reference TRBV29-1 and TRBJ2-6, is as follows: SAVISQKPSRDICQRGTSLTIQCQVDSQVTMMFWYRQQPGQSLTLIATANQGSEATYESGFVIDKFPISRPNLTFSTLTVSNMSPEDSSIYLCSVDFHSSGANVLTFGAGSRLTVL.

V usage is TRBV6-5 and J usage is TRBJ1-2, with TRBD1 matching over 8 bases. CDR1 and CDR2 (germline): MNHEY, SVGAGI. This CDR3 contains 13 residues. Trimming removed 6 bases from V and 3 bases from J; junction bases left unmatched: 3. This CDR3 reads CASRAGQDYGYTF. CDR3 nucleotide sequence: TGTGCCAGCAGGGCGGGACAGGACTATGGCTACACCTTC.

The chain carries TRBV28 and TRBJ1-1; D is perhaps TRBD1 (6 bases). With 3 bases removed from V and 4 bases from J, the gap between germline ends came to 15 bases. Germline lookup yields CDR1 MDHEN and CDR2 SYDVKM. This CDR3 has 15 residues. The chain's CDR3 is CASSFGGRQGTEAFF. In DNA, the CDR3 is TGTGCCAGCAGTTTTGGGGGCCGGCAGGGCACTGAAGCTTTCTTT.

In this sample, this clone turned up once. V is TRBV2 and J is TRBJ1-2, with D possibly being TRBD1 (5 bases). Per the germline V gene, CDR1 is SNHLY and CDR2 is FYNNEI. Trimming removed 6 bases at V and 6 bases at J, with 17 bases between. The CDR3 is 14 residues long. DNA of the CDR3: TGTGCCAGCAGCCTGACGGGGGGGAGAGATGGCTACACCTTC. Protein product: CASSLTGGRDGYTF.

The V gene is TRBV4-2, the J gene TRBJ1-2; a possible D gene is TRBD1 (6 bases). Germline lookup yields CDR1 LGHNA and CDR2 YNFKEQ. V was cut by 4 bases and J by 0 bases, with 15 bases left in between. The CDR3 consists of 16 residues. The CDR3 region is CASSRARGDTNYGYTF. CDR3 DNA sequence: TGTGCCAGCAGCCGCGCCAGGGGAGATACTAACTATGGCTACACCTTC.

The V and J genes are TRBV19 and TRBJ1-5, with 7 positions matching TRBD1. The germline CDR1 and CDR2 sequences are LNHDA and SQIVND (reference sequence). This CDR3 has 13 residues. Trimming removed 7 bases from V and 7 bases from J; junction bases left unmatched: 7. The CDR3 nucleotides are TGTGCCAGTAATGACAGGGTTTTGCAGCCCCAGCATTTT. Encoded protein: CASNDRVLQPQHF.

This clone was counted once. The gene calls are TRBV24-1 and TRBJ2-7, with 8 bases aligning to TRBD2. CDR1 KGHDR and CDR2 SFDVKD come from the germline V gene. Trimming took 2 bases from V and 2 from J; bases not matched to a gene: 1. This CDR3 is built from 14 residues. CDR3 protein: CATSDSGGAYEQYF. The CDR3 nucleotides read TGTGCCACCAGTGATTCCGGGGGGGCCTACGAGCAGTACTTC.

The chain is built from TRBV28 and TRBJ2-7; D remains ambiguous. CDR1 is MDHEN, CDR2 SYDVKM, per germline. V lost 3 bases, J lost 5 bases, and 5 bases lay in between. The CDR3 totals 11 residues. The CDR3 spells CASSFPNEQYF. DNA of the CDR3: TGTGCCAGCAGTTTTCCCAACGAGCAGTACTTC.

The rearrangement links TRBV2 to TRBJ1-6; D uncertain. The CDR3 consists of 15 residues. Trimming took off 1 base at V and 3 bases at J, with 7 bases between the two ends. Germline CDR1 SNHLY, CDR2 FYNNEI. This CDR3 is CASSEDRSYNSPLHF. DNA of the CDR3: TGTGCCAGCAGTGAAGACAGAAGCTATAATTCACCCCTCCACTTT.

The chain has TRBV9 and TRBJ2-7, with TRBD1 identical over 12 bases. V was pared by 2 bases and J by 4 bases, with 7 bases of the junction left unmatched. The germline V gene has CDR1 SGDLS and CDR2 YYNGEE. The CDR3 loop spans 16 amino acids. CDR3 in DNA: TGTGCCAGCAGCGTCGGACCGGGACAGGGGGCTTACGAGCAGTACTTC. It is translated as CASSVGPGQGAYEQYF.